The 27 T cell receptor beta chains listed next were all sequenced from one sample in a study of CD8+ T cells in alopecia areata. Treatment described: oral pan-JAK inhibitor, 5-10 mg twice daily. Once RNA had been extracted, it was reverse transcribed into cDNA to act as the sequencing template. Repertoires were generated with immunoSEQ multiplex PCR, while TCRdb's copy carries only in-frame clones and drops some. The sample lists around 170,000 clones, 45% to 60% occurring once. Sequenced here: CD8+ T cells sorted from blood, sampled between weeks 51 and 54, from a patient treated with tofacitinib. The source is a human donor with alopecia areata.

This clone has only a few counts. The CDR3 sequence: CASSFGQENTEAFF. The CDR3 DNA follows: TGTGCCAGCAGCTTTGGACAGGAGAACACTGAAGCTTTCTTT. The chain carries TRBV5-5 and TRBJ1-1; 7 bases are a match to TRBD1. The junction had 2 bases not matched to a gene; V was cut back by 2 bases and J by 1 base. This CDR3 is 14 amino acids long. CDR1 and CDR2 from the germline V gene are SGHKS and YYEKEE (reference sequence). The complete variable domain, with remaining parts taken from reference TRBV5-5 and TRBJ1-1, reads DAGVTQSPTHLIKTRGQQVTLRCSPISGHKSVSWYQQVLGQGPQFIFQYYEKEERGRGNFPDRFSARQFPNYSSELNVNALLLGDSALYLCASSFGQENTEAFFGQGTRLTVV.

This clone was picked up a small number of times. The rearrangement links TRBV2 to TRBJ2-7; no clear D gene. Germline V CDR1 and CDR2: SNHLY, FYNNEI. Trimming stripped 7 bases from V and 1 base from J, with 8 bases between. CDR3 size: 12 residues. The CDR3 here is CASTGRSYEQYF. The CDR3 DNA follows: TGTGCCAGCACCGGACGTTCCTACGAGCAGTACTTC.

This clone was detected only a few times. The chain joins TRBV19 to TRBJ2-2; D possibly corresponds to TRBD2 (5 bases). Germline CDR1 is LNHDA and CDR2 is SQIVND (reference sequence). V was cut by 7 bases and J by 4 bases, with 22 bases left in between. The CDR3 contains 17 residues. CDR3 amino acids: CASTLLSVGVPTGELFF. Here the CDR3 DNA reads TGTGCCAGTACTCTCCTTAGCGTGGGTGTCCCCACCGGGGAGCTGTTTTTT.

This clone was counted only a few times. The chain combines TRBV27 with TRBJ1-5; tentatively, D is TRBD1 (5 bases). In germline, CDR1 is MNHEY, CDR2 SMNVEV (reference sequence). This CDR3 spans 15 amino acids. Trimming removed 6 bases from V and 1 base from J, with 13 bases in between. The CDR3 DNA sequence: TGTGCCAGCAGCCCTCAGGGAGGAAGCAATCAGCCCCAGCATTTT. Translated: CASSPQGGSNQPQHF.

This clone appeared a few times. The V and J genes are TRBV29-1 and TRBJ1-2, with TRBD1 matching over 7 bases. The germline gives CDR1 SQVTM, CDR2 ANQGSEA. The ends lost 6 bases at V and 8 bases at J; junction bases unmatched: 12. The CDR3 spans 13 residues. CDR3 amino acids: CSVGDRELPGYTF. The CDR3 nucleotides read TGCAGCGTGGGTGACAGGGAGCTTCCCGGCTACACCTTC.

The chain is built from TRBV14 and TRBJ2-7; D uncertain. Deletions cut 1 base from V and 2 bases from J, with 0 bases between. CDR3 length equals 11 residues. The V gene's germline CDR1 is SGHDN and CDR2 FVKESK. The chain's CDR3 is CASSQAYEQYF. DNA of the CDR3: TGTGCCAGCAGCCAAGCCTACGAGCAGTACTTC.

This chain uses TRBV7-2 with TRBJ2-7, with D perhaps matching TRBD1 or TRBD2 (6 bases each). Germline lookup yields CDR1 SGHTA and CDR2 FQGNSA. V was clipped by 6 bases and J by 5 bases, with 20 bases between them. The CDR3 has 15 amino acids. CDR3 coding DNA: TGTGCCAGCAGTCCCGAGGGGGGAGCGGACCACGAGCAGTACTTC. Translation gives CASSPEGGADHEQYF. The whole variable domain, filled in from reference TRBV7-2 and TRBJ2-7, reads GAGVSQSPSNKVTEKGKDVELRCDPISGHTALYWYRQSLGQGLEFLIYFQGNSAPDKSGLPSDRFSAERTGGSVSTLTIQRTQQEDSAVYLCASSPEGGADHEQYFGPGTRLTVT.

The V gene is TRBV7-8, the J gene TRBJ2-5; 7 nucleotides agree with TRBD2. Trimming cost V 5 bases and J 2 bases; bases outside gene matches: 14. Germline V gene sequence: CDR1 SGHVS, CDR2 FQNEAQ. There are 17 residues in the CDR3. The CDR3 bases are TGTGCCAGCAGCACTTCCCTTTCGGGCGGGGGACAAGAGACCCAGTACTTC. Protein: CASSTSLSGGGQETQYF.

This clone was found a few times. This chain links TRBV27 with TRBJ1-2, with D perhaps matching TRBD1 (5 bases). CDR3 length: 13 residues. Germline V gene lookup returns CDR1 MNHEY and CDR2 SMNVEV (reference sequence). V was clipped by 5 bases and J by 7 bases, with 14 bases between them. The CDR3, as DNA: TGTGCCAGCAGTCTGGGGGGTTCGGGTGGCTACACCTTC. Translating gives CASSLGGSGGYTF.

This clone was counted a few times. The V call is TRBV30, the J call TRBJ2-2; D is possibly TRBD1 or TRBD2 (5 bases each). This CDR3 has 12 residues. CDR1 is GTSNPN, CDR2 SVGIG, per germline (reference sequence). Trimming shortened V by 4 bases and J by 13 bases, and 16 bases separated the two germline ends. The CDR3 DNA sequence: TGTGCCTGGACCGAGGGGCCGTCGCCGCTGTTTTTT. This sequence encodes CAWTEGPSPLFF.

The V gene is TRBV30, the J gene TRBJ1-6; D possibly corresponds to TRBD1 (5 bases). This CDR3 is 14 amino acids long. CDR1 and CDR2 (germline): GTSNPN, SVGIG (reference sequence). V lost 5 bases to trimming and J lost 7 bases, with 15 bases between them. CDR3 amino acids: CAWCATTENSPLHF. DNA for the CDR3: TGTGCCTGGTGTGCAACGACAGAAAATTCACCCCTCCACTTT.

The chain recombines TRBV9 with TRBJ2-5; 8 bases align to TRBD1. Germline CDR1 SGDLS, CDR2 YYNGEE. This CDR3 region has 17 residues. V gave up 1 base and J gave up 3 bases; unmatched junction bases: 11. Here the CDR3 DNA reads TGTGCCAGCAGCGTAAGTCAGGGGGCGCAAGAGGAAGAGACCCAGTACTTC. The encoded protein is CASSVSQGAQEEETQYF.

This clone was observed once. V and J are TRBV11-2 and TRBJ2-7; D is ambiguous. This CDR3 comprises 12 residues. The germline gives CDR1 SGHAT, CDR2 FQNNGV. Between the trimmed V and J ends, which lost 3 bases and 7 bases, there was a span of 10 bases. Written as DNA, the CDR3 is TGTGCCAGCAGCTTTTTCGGGCCGGAGCAGTACTTC. Translated, it gives CASSFFGPEQYF.

Only a few counts were recorded for this clone. The chain has TRBV27 and TRBJ2-5, with D perhaps TRBD1 (8 bases). The germline V gene has CDR1 MNHEY and CDR2 SMNVEV (reference sequence). The CDR3 is 16 residues long. Trimming cost V 5 bases and J 5 bases, with 21 bases left between them. Here the CDR3 DNA reads TGTGCCAGCAGTCAGCCGGGAGGCAGGGGGCCGGAGACCCAGTACTTC. This codes for CASSQPGGRGPETQYF.

The chain uses TRBV6-5 and TRBJ1-1; tentatively, D is TRBD1 (6 bases). V lost 6 bases and J lost 3, with 17 bases in between. This CDR3 comprises 15 residues. Germline values: CDR1 MNHEY, CDR2 SVGAGI. The chain's CDR3 is CASRLTGNLDTEAFF. The CDR3 DNA follows: TGTGCCAGCAGACTGACAGGTAATTTGGACACTGAAGCTTTCTTT.

This sequence joins TRBV5-6 and TRBJ2-5; TRBD1 might be the D (6 bases). Germline V gene data show CDR1 as SGHDT and CDR2 as YYEEEE. The CDR3 spans 13 residues. V was pared by 4 bases and J by 3 bases, with 10 bases between. CDR3 DNA: TGTGCCAGCAGCGCCGACAGGAAAGAGACCCAGTACTTC. Residues: CASSADRKETQYF.

CDR3 DNA sequence: TGTGCCTGGAGTCTTCGCCCGGGCCAAGCCAAAAACATTCAGTACTTC. Its protein is CAWSLRPGQAKNIQYF. The chain employs TRBV30 and TRBJ2-4; D is ambiguous. There are 16 residues in the CDR3. CDR1 is GTSNPN and CDR2 is SVGIG in the germline V gene (reference sequence). Trimming left V 2 bases short and J 0 bases short, with 14 bases between.

This chain joins TRBV27 and TRBJ2-7; D assignment may be TRBD1 or TRBD2 (5 bases each). Germline CDR1 reads MNHEY; CDR2 reads SMNVEV (reference sequence). V dropped 5 bases and J dropped 2 bases, with 10 bases sitting between them. This CDR3 comprises 13 residues. For the CDR3, the DNA is TGTGCCAGCAGTCTAGGGACGGCCTACGAGCAGTACTTC. Protein product: CASSLGTAYEQYF.

This chain uses TRBV4-2 with TRBJ2-7, with unresolved D. CDR3 length: 12 amino acids. Trimming removed 5 bases from V and 5 bases from J, with 10 bases in between. The V gene's germline CDR1 is LGHNA and CDR2 YNFKEQ. CDR3 in DNA: TGTGCCAGCAGCTTCAGTGGGGACGAGCAGTACTTC. Its translation: CASSFSGDEQYF.

The chain uses TRBV7-9 and TRBJ2-5; TRBD2 is a possible D gene (6 bases). The germline V gene encodes CDR1 SEHNR and CDR2 FQNEAQ (reference sequence). The CDR3 consists of 13 residues. V lost 1 base and J lost 5, with 8 bases in between. The CDR3 region is CASSLGEEETQYF. The CDR3 DNA reads TGTGCCAGCAGCTTAGGGGAGGAGGAGACCCAGTACTTC. The whole variable domain, filled in from reference TRBV7-9 and TRBJ2-5, reads DTGVSQNPRHKITKRGQNVTFRCDPISEHNRLYWYRQTLGQGPEFLTYFQNEAQLEKSRLLSDRFSAERPKGSFSTLEIQRTEQGDSAMYLCASSLGEEETQYFGPGTRLLVL.

The chain is built from TRBV7-8 and TRBJ2-5; the match to TRBD1 covers 8 bases. Germline trimming cut 3 bases from V and 4 bases from J; bases unmatched to any gene: 7. CDR3 length: 15 residues. Germline loops: CDR1 SGHVS, CDR2 FQNEAQ. The CDR3 DNA reads TGTGCCAGCAGCTTGACTCAGGGGGCCCGAGAGACCCAGTACTTC. Protein product: CASSLTQGARETQYF. Combining the CDR3 with reference TRBV7-8 and TRBJ2-5 gives the whole variable domain GAGVSQSPRYKVAKRGQDVALRCDPISGHVSLFWYQQALGQGPEFLTYFQNEAQLDKSGLPSDRFFAERPEGSVSTLKIQRTQQEDSAVYLCASSLTQGARETQYFGPGTRLLVL.

The chain is built from TRBV29-1 and TRBJ2-2; D not resolved. Germline CDR1 reads SQVTM; CDR2 reads ANQGSEA. The CDR3 contains 12 residues. The V end lost 2 bases, the J end lost 6 bases, and 7 bases lay between the germline ends. This CDR3 is CSVEQNPGELFF. CDR3 sequence (DNA): TGCAGCGTTGAACAGAATCCCGGGGAGCTGTTTTTT.

The rearrangement joins TRBV7-8 to TRBJ2-3, with no clear D. The CDR3 consists of 13 residues. The ends were cut back, 2 bases at V and 2 bases at J, with 5 bases in the middle. CDR1 is SGHVS and CDR2 is FQNEAQ in the germline V gene. The CDR3 sequence: CASSLLNTDTQYF. CDR3 bases: TGTGCCAGCAGCTTACTCAACACAGATACGCAGTATTTT.

Points on this clone: The CDR3 end shows no conserved phenylalanine or tryptophan, and so a read error is likely. V is TRBV5-1 and J is TRBJ1-6; 8 bases are shared with TRBD1. Looked up from germline, CDR1 is SGHRS and CDR2 is YFSETQ. The CDR3 is 15 residues long. J gave up 5 bases and V 4 bases, and 5 bases lay outside the gene matches. CDR3 in amino acids: CASSVTTGDNSPLHL. In nucleotides, the CDR3 is TGCGCCAGCAGCGTCACGACAGGGGATAATTCACCCCTCCACCTT.

This clone was seen a handful of times. V and J are TRBV5-6 and TRBJ1-5; the match to TRBD1 covers 12 bases. The CDR3 contains 16 residues. With 2 bases clipped from V and 6 bases from J, the junction kept 6 bases outside the gene matches. Germline-derived CDR1 and CDR2 are SGHDT and YYEEEE. The CDR3, as DNA: TGTGCCAGCAGCTTTACGGGACAGGGGGCGAGTCAGCCCCAGCATTTT. Its translation is CASSFTGQGASQPQHF.

The V call is TRBV4-1, the J call TRBJ1-4; D perhaps matches TRBD1 (6 bases). Germline V gene data show CDR1 as MGHRA and CDR2 as YSYEKL. The CDR3 totals 14 residues. V was clipped by 1 base and J by 7 bases, with 10 bases between them. CDR3 residues: CASSQGTAPEKLFF. CDR3 in DNA: TGCGCCAGCAGCCAAGGGACAGCCCCTGAAAAACTGTTTTTT.

The chain couples TRBV7-8 to TRBJ1-6; maybe TRBD1 (5 bases). V lost 0 bases and J 7 bases, leaving 10 bases between the germline ends. Germline V lookup: CDR1 SGHVS, CDR2 FQNEAQ. This CDR3 spans 15 amino acids. CDR3 coding DNA: TGTGCCAGCAGCTTAGCAGACAGCACAAATTCACCCCTCCACTTT. Encoded protein: CASSLADSTNSPLHF.